Reported below is one T cell receptor beta chain. The clone's antigen remains unknown. No clone much larger than this one lies a single base away; base qualities are absent. V was cut back by 2 bases and J by 0 bases, leaving a gap of 4 bases between them. The CDR3 runs 13 residues from the cysteine to the phenylalanine. The retained sequence is limited to the CDR3, 39 bases, with the frame set at the first base. CDR1 and CDR2 are drawn from the germline V gene: MNHEY, SVGAGI. This record comes from a study of blood T cell repertoires in COVID-19 (dated by TCRdb to the early 2020s). With regard to the full study: Samples from collaborators originated in the United States, Italy and Spain and spanned both the acute and convalescent phases of COVID-19. The prospective study material was composed of cDNA or gDNA derived from T cells, B-cell-depleted T cells, or PBMCs. Subjects who had been exposed to COVID-19, were actively infected with it, or had recovered from it provided the deeply sampled blood TCRbeta repertoires that made up the dataset. A freely available public database, intended as a resource for researchers studying the immune response to SARS-CoV-2, is where the repertoires were released. The samples were drawn from the first 160 participants of the ongoing ImmuneRACE study and from over a thousand subjects provided by 6 global collaborators. The sample metadata nearly always contained a de-identified subject ID, COVID-19 status, age in years and sex. Where available, HLA class I and class II types were taken from metadata supplied by the sample provider and were not determined by assay-based typing.

TCRbeta CDR3 regions were amplified from genomic DNA using the immunoSEQ Assay, a bias-controlled multiplex PCR. As for how the authors treated the data: The number of nucleated cells in each sample was estimated from the amplification of reference gene primers within the assay. To quantify the absolute abundance of each unique TCRbeta CDR3 rearrangement, sequence reads were collapsed and filtered. Productive Simpson clonality was computed per sample as the square root of Simpson's diversity index over productive rearrangements. TCRdb obtained this table from immuneACCESS and retained in-frame rearrangements with V and J assigned. These tables miss some clones; where compared with another copy, unresolved V genes account for less than half of the shortfall, and the remainder is unexplained. That table is the source of V, J and clone size, and D and trimming were worked out from the DNA. This sample holds 150,000 or so clones; roughly nine tenths were observed only once. The ten most abundant clones make up over 10% of the sample.

One collaborating source in Seattle enrolled patients while the patients were actively infected and followed the patients over time throughout the course of disease. The collaborating institutions used their own protocols to collect whole blood in K2EDTA tubes. For TCRbeta analysis, collaborator samples were shipped as frozen whole blood, as isolated PBMCs, or as DNA extracted from either sample type. General study outcomes and caveats: How much clinical and demographic metadata was included differed by source and by participant, and the metadata was provided uncurated.

Source material: peripheral blood. The source of this sequence is a young man with COVID-19, enrolled during active disease. The chain is encoded by TRBV6-5 joined to TRBJ1-1; a confident D gene designation cannot be given. The CDR3 region reads CASSYIMNTEAFF. The sequence in DNA is TGTGCCAGCAGTTACATTATGAACACTGAAGCTTTCTTT.